A single sample is the source of the 10 T cell receptor beta chains below, sequenced in a study of blood T cell repertoires in COVID-19 (dated by TCRdb to between 2020 and 2021). Library method: the immunoSEQ multiplex PCR assay. TCRdb holds this immuneACCESS table with in-frame rearrangements only. Some clones are missing; in checked studies, unresolved V genes explain under half, and the rest has no known cause. For this sample there are a few hundred thousand clones; about 85% appear just once. The ten largest make up 3.5% to 4% of the sample. The material sequenced was peripheral blood. The receptors here all came from a woman aged 18 to 35 with acute or convalescent COVID-19.

V and J are TRBV28 and TRBJ1-5; TRBD1 is a possible D gene (6 bases). Looked up from germline, CDR1 is MDHEN and CDR2 is SYDVKM. Trimming stripped 7 bases from V and 5 bases from J, with 18 bases between. The length of the CDR3 is 15 residues. CDR3 DNA: TGTGCCAGCACCTGGGACACGGCGGGTGATCAGCCCCAGCATTTT. It yields the protein CASTWDTAGDQPQHF.

The gene calls are TRBV28 and TRBJ2-5; D unclear. Trimming pared 8 bases from V and 6 bases from J, leaving 13 bases between. This CDR3 has 12 residues. Germline loops: CDR1 MDHEN, CDR2 SYDVKM. The CDR3 DNA reads as TGTGCCAGCCAAAGCCCCGTTAAGACCCAGTACTTC. Protein sequence: CASQSPVKTQYF.

V usage is TRBV10-3 and J usage is TRBJ2-7; D perhaps matches TRBD1 (6 bases). Trimming left V 6 bases short and J 1 base short, with 7 bases between. Germline loops: CDR1 ENHRY, CDR2 SYGVKD. The CDR3 runs 12 residues. The CDR3 loop is CAIRDSSYEQYF. The CDR3 region has the DNA TGTGCCATCAGGGACAGTTCCTACGAGCAGTACTTC.

The V and J genes are TRBV5-6 and TRBJ1-2, with D possibly being TRBD1 (6 bases). Per the germline V gene, CDR1 is SGHDT and CDR2 is YYEEEE. The CDR3 has 15 residues. The V gene lost 2 bases and the J gene lost 0 bases, with 11 bases spanning the gap. This CDR3 is CASSFAGATNYGYTF. The CDR3 nucleotides read TGTGCCAGCAGCTTCGCAGGGGCGACTAACTATGGCTACACCTTC.

The chain employs TRBV24-1 and TRBJ2-1; TRBD2 matches at 14 bases. V lost 5 bases and J lost 3; bases outside the gene matches: 14. This CDR3 spans 20 amino acids. Germline V gives CDR1 KGHDR, CDR2 SFDVKD. CDR3 amino acids: CATSGGLGLAGDGRYNEQFF. CDR3 DNA sequence: TGTGCCACCAGTGGGGGCTTGGGACTAGCGGGAGATGGCCGCTACAATGAGCAGTTCTTC.

The chain employs TRBV7-8 and TRBJ1-5; possibly TRBD1 for D (6 bases). The CDR3 has 18 amino acids. The germline V gene encodes CDR1 SGHVS and CDR2 FQNEAQ. V gave up 0 bases and J gave up 0 bases, with 15 bases separating them. This CDR3 reads CASSLASGANYSNQPQHF. In DNA form, the CDR3 reads TGTGCCAGCAGCTTAGCGTCAGGGGCCAACTATAGCAATCAGCCCCAGCATTTT.

The J gene is TRBJ2-1, the V gene TRBV7-6; 8 positions agree with TRBD2. Trimming removed 5 bases from V and 4 bases from J; junction bases left unmatched: 10. Per germline, CDR1 SGHVS and CDR2 FNYEAQ. The CDR3 has 16 residues. The CDR3 sequence is CASSLEGGGSYNEQFF. CDR3 coding DNA: TGTGCCAGCAGCCTAGAGGGCGGGGGGAGTTACAATGAGCAGTTCTTC.

This clone appeared a single time. CDR3 loop: CASSLSGTSLSYEQYF. CDR3 in DNA: TGTGCCAGCAGCCTGTCCGGGACTTCCCTTTCCTACGAGCAGTACTTC. The chain is built from TRBV11-2 and TRBJ2-7; possibly TRBD2 for D (6 bases). Deletions cut 5 bases from V and 1 base from J, with 18 bases between. Germline-derived CDR1 and CDR2 are SGHAT and FQNNGV. The CDR3 extends over 16 amino acids.

CDR3 sequence (DNA): TGTGCCACCAGTGATTTAGCAAGCACAGATACGCAGTATTTT. Its translation is CATSDLASTDTQYF. The rearrangement joins TRBV24-1 to TRBJ2-3; D is uncertain. Looked up from germline, CDR1 is KGHDR and CDR2 is SFDVKD. The CDR3 is made up of 14 amino acids. Trimming took 1 base from V and 0 from J, leaving 4 bases between them.

The chain employs TRBV4-2 and TRBJ2-1; D is perhaps TRBD1 (5 bases). Germline V gene lookup returns CDR1 LGHNA and CDR2 YNFKEQ. This CDR3 comprises 12 residues. Trimming took off 0 bases at V and 13 bases at J, with 10 bases between the two ends. The CDR3 DNA is TGTGCCAGCAGCCAAGACAATCAGGGCCAGTTCTTC. Translated, it gives CASSQDNQGQFF.